A single sample is the source of the 31 T cell receptor beta chains below, sequenced in a study of regulatory T cells in long-lasting Graves disease. Time point meaning: persistent/refractory GD, antithyroid drugs over 5 years with positive TRAb. With RNA extracted from PBMCs as input, the TCR library was made. Construction of the TCR beta libraries employed iRepertoire HTBI primers in conjunction with Arm-PCR of CDR3 regions. TCRdb re-derived calls from the multiplex PCR reads in MiXCR, one entry per CDR3 protein. The sample lists 350,000 to 450,000 distinct CDR3 sequences; about 21% were seen once. Here the sequenced sample was peripheral blood mononuclear cells (PBMCs), taken when the disease was refractory, from a patient treated with antithyroid drugs. The receptors here all came from a female donor with Graves disease.

The chain combines TRBV6-1 with TRBJ1-1, with D uncertain. Trimming pared 2 bases from V and 7 bases from J, leaving 8 bases between. The CDR3 is 12 residues long. Germline loops: CDR1 MNHNS, CDR2 SASEGT. The CDR3 nucleotides are TGTGCCAGCAGTGAAATCTCAGGTGAAGCTTTCTTT. Its protein product is CASSEISGEAFF.

The gene calls are TRBV15 and TRBJ1-2; 10 nucleotides align to TRBD1. The junction had 14 bases not matched to a gene; V was cut back by 0 bases and J by 4 bases. The CDR3 has 19 residues. Germline CDR1 reads LNHNV; CDR2 reads YYDKDF (reference sequence). CDR3 DNA: TGTGCCACCAGCAGAGATTTCGGGACAGGGGTTTCTAGCGCCTATGGCTACACCTTC. It codes for CATSRDFGTGVSSAYGYTF.

The V gene is TRBV4-1, the J gene TRBJ1-6; a possible D gene is TRBD1 (5 bases). This CDR3 is built from 16 residues. The germline gives CDR1 MGHRA, CDR2 YSYEKL. V was trimmed by 0 bases and J by 7 bases, leaving 13 bases between them. CDR3 nucleotides: TGCGCCAGCAGCCAAGATCTACCCAGGGCGAATTCACCCCTCCACTTT. Translated, it gives CASSQDLPRANSPLHF.

This chain links TRBV6-2 or TRBV6-3 with TRBJ2-3, with D tentatively TRBD2 (5 bases). The CDR3 runs to 14 residues. Germline CDR1 reads MNHEY; CDR2 reads SVGEGT. The ends were cut back, 6 bases at V and 2 bases at J, with 12 bases in the middle. The CDR3 is CASSLTTTTDTQYF. As DNA, the CDR3 is TGTGCCAGCAGCTTGACTACAACCACAGATACGCAGTATTTT.

This clonotype was observed many times. Written as DNA, the CDR3 is TGTGCCAGCAGGACGCCGGGGGAGTTTAACTATGGCTACACCTTC. It translates to CASRTPGEFNYGYTF. The chain recombines TRBV6-1 with TRBJ1-2; a possible D gene is TRBD1 (5 bases). The CDR3 covers 15 residues. V was clipped by 6 bases and J by 1 base, with 15 bases between them. The germline CDR1 and CDR2 sequences are MNHNS and SASEGT.

The V and J genes are TRBV28 and TRBJ1-5; D uncertain. The CDR3 sequence is 15 residues long. With 4 bases removed from V and 6 bases from J, the gap between germline ends came to 16 bases. Germline CDR1 MDHEN, CDR2 SYDVKM. DNA of the CDR3: TGTGCCAGCAGTTCCCGCGTGGGTCGCGGTCAGCCCCAGCATTTT. The encoded protein is CASSSRVGRGQPQHF.

This clonotype was recorded many times. The chain carries TRBV6-1 and TRBJ2-4; D may correspond to TRBD1 or TRBD2 (5 bases each). This CDR3 has 17 residues. Germline CDR1 is MNHNS and CDR2 is SASEGT. V lost 8 bases and J lost 0, with 20 bases in between. The CDR3 DNA is TGTGCCAGCGCTCCTCTTGGGGGAAGTATAGCCAAAAACATTCAGTACTTC. It specifies CASAPLGGSIAKNIQYF.

This clonotype was detected only a few times. This chain connects TRBV6-1 to TRBJ2-1, with 11 bases lining up with TRBD2. This CDR3 spans 19 amino acids. The germline CDR1 and CDR2 sequences are MNHNS and SASEGT. V lost 4 bases to trimming and J lost 1 base; unmatched junction nucleotides: 12. CDR3 in DNA: TGTGCCAGCAGTGGCCAACTAGCGGGAGCTGGGGCGTCCTACAATGAGCAGTTCTTC. Encoded protein: CASSGQLAGAGASYNEQFF.

The chain carries TRBV28 and TRBJ2-5; D gene uncertain. The end of the DNA aligns better with TRBJ2-1, so the J call may be wrong. The CDR3 has 13 amino acids. From germline, CDR1 is MDHEN and CDR2 SYDVKM. The CDR3 DNA is TGTGCCAGCAGCTTGGCCCTGGGCAATGAGCAGTTCTTC. Encoded protein: CASSLALGNEQFF.

The chain has TRBV15 and TRBJ2-1, with D possibly being TRBD1 (7 bases). The CDR3 contains 15 residues. Per the germline V gene, CDR1 is LNHNV and CDR2 is YYDKDF (reference sequence). Trimming took off 1 base at V and 6 bases at J, with 13 bases between the two ends. CDR3 sequence reads: CATSRARQGGNEQFF. CDR3 bases: TGTGCCACCAGCAGAGCGCGGCAGGGGGGCAATGAGCAGTTCTTC.

The chain employs TRBV7-9 and TRBJ2-5; 8 bases align to TRBD1. Germline V lookup: CDR1 SEHNR, CDR2 FQNEAQ (reference sequence). The CDR3 has 16 residues. J was trimmed by 3 bases and V by 2 bases; bases with no gene match: 8. In DNA, the CDR3 is TGTGCCAGCAGCTTACCCCTCGACAGGGGAGAAGAGACCCAGTACTTC. This codes for CASSLPLDRGEETQYF.

This clonotype was found many times. This chain uses TRBV27 with TRBJ2-7; TRBD1 matches 8 bases. The CDR3 spans 14 residues. Per germline, CDR1 MNHEY and CDR2 SMNVEV (reference sequence). The V and J ends lost 8 bases and 6 bases, in that order; junction bases with no gene match: 12. The CDR3, as DNA: TGTGCCAGCGGCGCCCGACAGGGGATCGGCGAGCAGTACTTC. Residues: CASGARQGIGEQYF.

The rearrangement joins TRBV24-1 to TRBJ2-7, with D unclear. The germline V gene has CDR1 KGHDR and CDR2 SFDVKD. CDR3 length equals 13 residues. V dropped 5 bases and J dropped 5 bases, with 12 bases sitting between them. Written as DNA, the CDR3 is TGTGCCACCAGTGCCTCAGGTGTTCACGAGCAGTACTTC. Translated, it gives CATSASGVHEQYF.

The rearrangement links TRBV30 to TRBJ2-5; no firm D call. Germline V gives CDR1 GTSNPN, CDR2 SVGIG (reference sequence). The germline V and J ends were trimmed by 1 base and 2 bases, with 11 bases remaining between them. CDR3 length equals 14 residues. In DNA form, the CDR3 reads TGTGCCTGGAGTGCCAGTCTGGAACAAGAGACCCAGTACTTC. This codes for CAWSASLEQETQYF.

This clonotype was seen ten or more times. The gene calls are TRBV28 and TRBJ2-7, with a possible D match to TRBD1 (5 bases). CDR1 and CDR2 (germline): MDHEN, SYDVKM. V was pared by 5 bases and J by 4 bases, with 21 bases between. The CDR3 has 16 residues. The CDR3 DNA follows: TGTGCCAGCAGTCCCCTTCCCCTCAGGGCGGATTACGAGCAGTACTTC. This sequence encodes CASSPLPLRADYEQYF.

This clonotype was found many times. This rearrangement joins TRBV28 to TRBJ1-2; no clear D. The germline gives CDR1 MDHEN, CDR2 SYDVKM. The germline V and J ends were trimmed by 5 bases and 0 bases, with 7 bases remaining between them. The CDR3 is 13 residues long. As DNA, the CDR3 is TGTGCCAGCAGTGCAGACACTAACTATGGCTACACCTTC. Translation gives CASSADTNYGYTF.

This clonotype was seen a few times. The chain is built from TRBV10-3 and TRBJ2-2; D not resolved. V gave up 6 bases and J gave up 5 bases, with 10 bases separating them. CDR1 ENHRY and CDR2 SYGVKD come from the germline V gene. This CDR3 comprises 13 residues. The CDR3 region is CAISLPNTGELFF. The CDR3 bases are TGTGCCATCAGCCTACCTAATACCGGGGAGCTGTTTTTT.

This clonotype occurred many times. The rearrangement links TRBV27 to TRBJ2-7; D ambiguous. V gave up 6 bases and J gave up 6 bases, with 12 bases separating them. The CDR3 loop spans 12 amino acids. Germline V CDR1 and CDR2: MNHEY, SMNVEV (reference sequence). In DNA, the CDR3 is TGTGCCAGCAGGCGCGGAAGCACCGAGCAGTACTTC. Protein product: CASRRGSTEQYF.

This clonotype was counted many times. The chain couples TRBV2 to TRBJ2-6; TRBD1 aligns across 8 bases. The germline V gene has CDR1 SNHLY and CDR2 FYNNEI. CDR3 size: 17 residues. V trimming: 10 bases; J trimming: 0 bases; junction bases outside the gene matches: 11. CDR3 DNA sequence: TGTGCCACCTCCCGGGACAGGACATACTCTGGGGCCAACGTCCTGACTTTC. Residues: CATSRDRTYSGANVLTF.

This chain connects TRBV4-1 to TRBJ2-7; D may be TRBD2 (5 bases). The CDR3 contains 14 residues. V lost 4 bases, J lost 2 bases, and 12 bases lay in between. CDR1 is MGHRA, CDR2 YSYEKL, per germline. The CDR3 sequence: CASSPQSGAYEQYF. The CDR3 coding sequence is TGCGCCAGCAGCCCCCAATCCGGGGCCTACGAGCAGTACTTC.

This clonotype was seen ten or more times. This chain links TRBV28 with TRBJ2-2; possibly TRBD1 for D (6 bases). The CDR3 is 15 residues long. Germline V CDR1 and CDR2: MDHEN, SYDVKM. V lost 6 bases, J lost 1 base, and 12 bases lay in between. DNA for the CDR3: TGTGCCAGCAGACCCGACAGGTGGAACACCGGGGAGCTGTTTTTT. This gives the protein CASRPDRWNTGELFF.

This clonotype was counted a few times. The chain is built from TRBV10-3 and TRBJ2-2; 14 bases align to TRBD2. The CDR3 length is 14 residues. Trimming removed 6 bases from V and 9 bases from J; junction bases left unmatched: 3. Germline V CDR1 and CDR2: ENHRY, SYGVKD. CDR3 nucleotide sequence: TGTGCCATCAGCGGACTAGCGGGAGGCCGGGAGCTGTTTTTT. Its translation is CAISGLAGGRELFF.

This clonotype was seen a handful of times. The chain uses TRBV18 and TRBJ2-2; 9 bases are a match to TRBD1. The CDR3 sequence is 16 residues long. Per the germline V gene, CDR1 is KGHSH and CDR2 is LQKENI. V gave up 4 bases and J gave up 3 bases; unmatched junction bases: 6. CDR3 DNA: TGTGCCAGCTCACGGACGGGACAGGGATACACCGGGGAGCTGTTTTTT. It specifies CASSRTGQGYTGELFF. The full variable domain, with the rest looked up from reference TRBV18 and TRBJ2-2, is NAGVMQNPRHLVRRRGQEARLRCSPMKGHSHVYWYRQLPEEGLKFMVYLQKENIIDESGMPKERFSAEFPKEGPSILRIQQVVRGDSAAYFCASSRTGQGYTGELFFGEGSRLTVL.

This clonotype was counted between two and nine times. The CDR3 DNA follows: TGTGCCAGCAGGGGGATTGGGGGTACCGGGGAGCTGTTTTTT. Its translation: CASRGIGGTGELFF. The rearrangement links TRBV7-3 to TRBJ2-2; TRBD1 or TRBD2 may be the D gene (5 bases each). In germline, CDR1 is SGHTA, CDR2 FQGTGA. V lost 6 bases and J lost 5, with 13 bases in between. There are 14 residues in the CDR3.

This clonotype was counted only a few times. The chain combines TRBV14 with TRBJ1-2; D remains unclear. The CDR3 is 14 residues long. The germline V and J ends were trimmed by 3 bases and 4 bases, with 12 bases remaining between them. Per germline, CDR1 SGHDN and CDR2 FVKESK. The CDR3 region has the DNA TGTGCCAGCAGCCAGGGCCACTCAAGCTATGGCTACACCTTC. As protein: CASSQGHSSYGYTF. The complete variable domain, with remaining parts taken from reference TRBV14 and TRBJ1-2, reads EAGVTQFPSHSVIEKGQTVTLRCDPISGHDNLYWYRRVMGKEIKFLLHFVKESKQDESGMPNNRFLAERTGGTYSTLKVQPAELEDSGVYFCASSQGHSSYGYTFGSGTRLTVV.

This clonotype was counted many times. This chain links TRBV28 with TRBJ1-1; no clear D gene. The germline V gene has CDR1 MDHEN and CDR2 SYDVKM. The ends were cut back, 6 bases at V and 0 bases at J, with 8 bases in the middle. The CDR3 contains 13 residues. As DNA, the CDR3 is TGTGCCAGCAGGTCTAATTTGAACACTGAAGCTTTCTTT. Protein product: CASRSNLNTEAFF.

The chain recombines TRBV7-2 with TRBJ2-6; D ambiguous. Trimming removed 1 base from V and 3 bases from J, with 10 bases in between. Germline assignment: CDR1 SGHTA and CDR2 FQGNSA. The CDR3 consists of 16 residues. This CDR3 is CASSLGRVSGANVLTF. CDR3 DNA: TGTGCCAGCAGCTTAGGACGAGTGAGTGGGGCCAACGTCCTGACTTTC.

This clonotype showed up just a few times. V and J are TRBV7-9 and TRBJ1-1; D is unclear. The V gene's germline CDR1 is SEHNR and CDR2 FQNEAQ (reference sequence). The CDR3 runs to 15 residues. V was clipped by 2 bases and J by 11 bases, with 21 bases between them. CDR3 sequence reads: CASSLWPPWEGRAFF. DNA of the CDR3: TGTGCCAGCAGCTTATGGCCCCCGTGGGAGGGTCGCGCTTTCTTT.

Many counts were recorded for this clonotype. The rearrangement links TRBV6-2 or TRBV6-3 to TRBJ2-7; maybe TRBD1 (5 bases). Deletions cut 5 bases from V and 2 bases from J, with 13 bases between. Germline values: CDR1 MNHEY, CDR2 SVGEGT. The CDR3 is 14 amino acids. In nucleotides, the CDR3 is TGTGCCAGCAGTCTACAGGAAGGTGCCTACGAGCAGTACTTC. It yields the protein CASSLQEGAYEQYF.

This clonotype was recorded at least ten times. This rearrangement joins TRBV6-5 to TRBJ2-7; the D gene is possibly TRBD1 (6 bases). This CDR3 has 15 amino acids. Germline V gene lookup returns CDR1 MNHEY and CDR2 SVGAGI. Between the trimmed V and J ends, which lost 2 bases and 3 bases, there was a span of 14 bases. The CDR3 sequence is CASSYRPGQFYEQYF. The CDR3 nucleotides read TGTGCCAGCAGTTACCGCCCAGGACAGTTCTACGAGCAGTACTTC.

The rearrangement uses TRBV9 and TRBJ2-5; the match to TRBD2 covers 10 bases. The CDR3 spans 17 residues. Losses at the gene ends were 3 bases for V and 5 bases for J; bases not matched to a gene: 13. CDR1 is SGDLS and CDR2 is YYNGEE in the germline V gene. CDR3 amino acids: CASSATSSGSGVETQYF. DNA of the CDR3: TGTGCCAGCAGCGCCACTTCTAGCGGGAGTGGTGTGGAGACCCAGTACTTC.